This TCR beta chain derives from a study of blood T cell repertoires in COVID-19. Sequencing was performed with immunoSEQ multiplex PCR; in TCRdb, only in-frame clones are kept and a portion is missing. Among about 300,000 clones listed, roughly 90% were seen once. Per germline, CDR1 SEHNR and CDR2 FQNEAQ (reference sequence). The CDR3 runs to 16 residues. V lost 3 bases and J lost 4, with 15 bases in between. The sample consisted of peripheral blood. The receptor's source is a man between 18 and 29 years old who had recovered from COVID-19. The rearrangement joins TRBV7-9 to TRBJ1-4, with D hard to call. In nucleotides, the CDR3 is TGTGCCAGCAGCTTTCATTTTCGGTTCGTTAATGAAAAACTGTTTTTT. Its translation is CASSFHFRFVNEKLFF. Filled out from reference TRBV7-9 and TRBJ1-4, the complete variable domain reads DTGVSQNPRHKITKRGQNVTFRCDPISEHNRLYWYRQTLGQGPEFLTYFQNEAQLEKSRLLSDRFSAERPKGSFSTLEIQRTEQGDSAMYLCASSFHFRFVNEKLFFGSGTQLSVL.